One TCR beta chain is described in this entry. Produced via immunoSEQ multiplex PCR; TCRdb's table is partial and in-frame only. Of a few hundred thousand clones in the sample, about 86% were seen once. Participant-reported clinical history was the basis for cohort assignment. These data come from a study of blood T cell repertoires in COVID-19. The CDR3 has 13 residues. CDR1 and CDR2 (germline): MNHEY, SMNVEV (reference sequence). V was pared by 8 bases and J by 12 bases, with 20 bases between. This receptor was identified in a woman in her thirties or forties with acute COVID-19. The chain links TRBV27 to TRBJ1-5, with D unclear. Sequences were obtained from PBMCs or T cells enriched from blood (not recorded which). The CDR3 loop is CASGSLRGWDQHF. As DNA, the CDR3 is TGTGCCAGCGGATCCCTTCGGGGATGGGACCAGCATTTT.